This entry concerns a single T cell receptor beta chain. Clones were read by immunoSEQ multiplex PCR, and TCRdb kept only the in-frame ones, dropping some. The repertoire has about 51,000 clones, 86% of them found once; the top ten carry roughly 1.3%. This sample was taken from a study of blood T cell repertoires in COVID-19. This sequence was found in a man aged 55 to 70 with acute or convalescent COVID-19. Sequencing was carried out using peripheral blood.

CDR3 sequence (DNA): TGTGCCAGCAGCAGGGACAGGGGACTGACCCAGTACTTC. Its translation is CASSRDRGLTQYF. The chain combines TRBV14 with TRBJ2-5; 10 bases agree with TRBD1. V was pared by 5 bases and J by 7 bases, with 4 bases of the junction left unmatched. The CDR3 consists of 13 residues. Germline assignment: CDR1 SGHDN and CDR2 FVKESK.